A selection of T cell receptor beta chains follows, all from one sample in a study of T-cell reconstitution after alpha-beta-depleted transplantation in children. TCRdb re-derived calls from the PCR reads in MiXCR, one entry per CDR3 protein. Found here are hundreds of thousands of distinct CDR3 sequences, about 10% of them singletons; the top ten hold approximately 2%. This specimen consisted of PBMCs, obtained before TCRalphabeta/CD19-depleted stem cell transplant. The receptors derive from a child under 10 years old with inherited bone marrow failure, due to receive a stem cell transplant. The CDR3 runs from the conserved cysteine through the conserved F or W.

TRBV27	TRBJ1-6	CASSLSLGRSSYNSPLHF
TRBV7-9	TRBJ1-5	CASSFTQGSNQPQHF
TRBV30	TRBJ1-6	CAWSVRQAGNSPLHF
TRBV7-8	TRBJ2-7	CASSLGHGYELYF
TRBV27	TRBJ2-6	CASSRDRGRFSGANVLTF
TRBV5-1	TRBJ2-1	CASSLGTSGSSLYNEQFF
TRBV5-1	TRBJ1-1	CASSLEPGLNTEAFF
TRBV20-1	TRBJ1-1	CSARAGRDAFF
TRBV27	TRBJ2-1	CATDSGHHSYNEQFF
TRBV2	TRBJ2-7	CASSPRPASTYEQYF
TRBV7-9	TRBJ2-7	CASSQPTSGFSYEQYF
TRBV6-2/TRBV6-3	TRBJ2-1	CASPGSGNTYNEQFF
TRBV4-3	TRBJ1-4	CASRPNYRGPNEKLFF
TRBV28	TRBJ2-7	CASSSTGEAYEQYF
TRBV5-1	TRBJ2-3	CASSLRGDSLDTQYF
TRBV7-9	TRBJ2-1	CASSYLPGQDNEQFF
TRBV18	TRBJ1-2	CASSATGYGYTF
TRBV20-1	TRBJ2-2	CSARKAGAGNTGELFF
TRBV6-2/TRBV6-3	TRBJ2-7	CASSYSGPSGSYEQYF
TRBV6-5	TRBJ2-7	CASSYSSEEYYYEQYF
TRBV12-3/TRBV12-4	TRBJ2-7	CASSFRNRAYEQYF
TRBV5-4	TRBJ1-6	CASSLQDSPLHF
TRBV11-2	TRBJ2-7	CASSLSTSQQRDYEQYF
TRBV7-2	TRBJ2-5	CASSLDRGRGETQYF
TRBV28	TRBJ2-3	CASTWDRADTQYF
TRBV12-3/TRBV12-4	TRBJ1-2	CASSLRRGYGYTF
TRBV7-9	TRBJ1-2	CASSLVRGPNYGYTF
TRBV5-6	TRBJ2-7	CASSLAGTPEQYF
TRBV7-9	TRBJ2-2	CASSTGGELFF
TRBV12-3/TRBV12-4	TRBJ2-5	CATRKGGETQYF
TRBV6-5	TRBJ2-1	CASSYSNDPRGSSYNEQFF
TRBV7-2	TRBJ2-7	CASSLLWDSPYEQYF
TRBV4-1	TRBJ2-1	CASSQDPTRGGDEQFF
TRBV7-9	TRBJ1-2	CASSLVFGTNYGYTF
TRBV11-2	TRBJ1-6	CASNNGGSPLHF
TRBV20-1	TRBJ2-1	CSASTGYYNEQFF
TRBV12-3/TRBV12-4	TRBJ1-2	CASSRRQGYYGYTF
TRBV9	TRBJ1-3	CASSANRQGTGNTIYF
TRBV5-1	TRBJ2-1	CASSLASLGNEQFF
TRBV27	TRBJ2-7	CASSRHGSAQYF
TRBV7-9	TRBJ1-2	CASSLVSAYGYTF
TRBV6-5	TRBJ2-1	CASSFGQDSGLLAGTEQFF
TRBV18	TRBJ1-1	CASSPGQMNTEAFF
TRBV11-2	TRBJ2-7	CASSLPPRQGLYEQYF
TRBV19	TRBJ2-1	CASSQPGLKYNEQFF
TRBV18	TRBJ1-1	CASSPREQGSLNTEAFF
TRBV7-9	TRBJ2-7	CASSLGQGQTYEQYF
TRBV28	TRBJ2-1	CASSLWAPRWVGEQFF
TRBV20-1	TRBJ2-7	CSARDRSVNYEQYF
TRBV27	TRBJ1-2	CASSFQGYGYTF
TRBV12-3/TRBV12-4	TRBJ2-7	CASTMGPPILYYEQYF
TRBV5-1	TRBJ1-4	CASSLDRGELFF
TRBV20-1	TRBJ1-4	CSARDVRGSEKLFF
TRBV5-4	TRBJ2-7	CASSTRENIYEQYF
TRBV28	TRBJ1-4	CASSWGAVNEKLFF
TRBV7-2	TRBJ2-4	CASSLGTGSIQYF
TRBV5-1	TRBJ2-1	CASSFQGTGSYNEQFF
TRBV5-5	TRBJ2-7	CASSLEGFGNEQYF
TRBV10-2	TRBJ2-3	CASSEHNSHTDTQYF